One and the same sample provided the 18 T cell receptor beta chains below, sequenced in a study of T cells expressing NK-cell markers. TCRdb re-called the 5' RACE reads; every CDR3 protein appears as one record, without DNA. The sample's table shows around 380,000 distinct CDR3 sequences. Sequenced: blood T cells: a sorted CD56 or NKG2C T cell subset, CD4+ or CD8+ T cells, or bulk PBMC T cells (not recorded which). The origin of the receptors is a woman aged 45-65 years in good health.

This chain uses TRBV4-2 with TRBJ2-1; TCRdb picks TRBD1, but there is no DNA to check that call. In germline, CDR1 is LGHNA, CDR2 YNFKEQ. This CDR3 spans 12 amino acids. CDR3 amino acids: CASQQAEDEQFF.

This chain links TRBV4-1 with TRBJ1-2; there is no DNA to check the TCRdb D call of TRBD1. This CDR3 comprises 13 residues. CDR1 is MGHRA, CDR2 YSYEKL, per germline. CDR3 in amino acids: CASSQGQGFGYTF.

The chain combines TRBV12-3 or TRBV12-4 with TRBJ1-1; as DNA is missing, the TRBD1 call by TCRdb cannot be tested. This CDR3 has 16 residues. CDR3 loop: CASRQDKSGMNTEAFF.

This chain connects TRBV12-3 or TRBV12-4 to TRBJ2-1; the D gene TCRdb calls, TRBD1, cannot be checked with no DNA. CDR3 size: 15 residues. CDR3 sequence: CASSRQGRGYNEQFF.

The rearrangement uses TRBV20-1 and TRBJ2-7; without DNA, the TCRdb call of TRBD1 cannot be checked. The CDR3 runs to 12 residues. CDR1 is DFQATT, CDR2 SNEGSKA, per germline (reference sequence). The CDR3 spells CSATPGPYEQYF.

The chain couples TRBV19 to TRBJ2-7. Looked up from germline, CDR1 is LNHDA and CDR2 is SQIVND (reference sequence). The CDR3 has 13 residues. This CDR3 is CASSMGLDYEQYF. The full variable domain, rest sourced from reference TRBV19 and TRBJ2-7, is DGGITQSPKYLFRKEGQNVTLSCEQNLNHDAMYWYRQDPGQGLRLIYYSQIVNDFQKGDIAEGYSVSREKKESFPLTVTSAQKNPTAFYLCASSMGLDYEQYFGPGTRLTVT.

The J gene is TRBJ1-2, the V gene TRBV6-5; no DNA is available, so the TRBD1 call from TCRdb remains unchecked. The CDR3 runs to 12 residues. The V gene's germline CDR1 is MNHEY and CDR2 SVGAGI. CDR3 residues: CASTSEGYGYTF.

The chain recombines TRBV24-1 with TRBJ2-2. CDR3 size: 13 residues. Germline V gives CDR1 KGHDR, CDR2 SFDVKD. This CDR3 reads CATSDAAGGELFF.

The chain links TRBV14 to TRBJ2-1; lacking DNA, the TRBD2 call made by TCRdb goes unchecked. The CDR3 has 20 residues. CDR1 is SGHDN and CDR2 is FVKESK in the germline V gene. The CDR3 reads CASSQWFPGLARLSGNEQFF.

The J gene is TRBJ2-1, the V gene TRBV24-1; TCRdb gives TRBD1 as the D gene, but with no DNA this cannot be confirmed. This CDR3 is 14 amino acids long. Germline lookup yields CDR1 KGHDR and CDR2 SFDVKD. CDR3: CATSDSGPQGEQFF.

The rearrangement joins TRBV20-1 to TRBJ2-6; TCRdb designates TRBD2, a call that cannot be tested without DNA. CDR1 is DFQATT, CDR2 SNEGSKA, per germline (reference sequence). The CDR3 runs 19 residues. CDR3: CSAREKLAGSNSGANVLTF.

This chain connects TRBV4-1 to TRBJ2-6; with no DNA, the TCRdb D assignment of TRBD2 cannot be verified. Germline CDR1 and CDR2: MGHRA and YSYEKL. The CDR3 is 18 residues long. This CDR3 is CASSHTSGRAFGANVLTF.

The J gene is TRBJ1-1, the V gene TRBV28. This CDR3 has 12 amino acids. Germline CDR1 is MDHEN and CDR2 is SYDVKM. The CDR3 here is CASSGWRTEAFF.

This sequence joins TRBV6-6 and TRBJ1-5. In germline, CDR1 is MNHNY, CDR2 SVGAGI (reference sequence). CDR3 length: 17 amino acids. The chain's CDR3 is CASSYIEASYSNQPQHF.

The V and J genes are TRBV15 and TRBJ2-2; checking the TCRdb D call of TRBD1 is not possible without DNA. Looked up from germline, CDR1 is LNHNV and CDR2 is YYDKDF (reference sequence). The CDR3 runs 13 residues. The CDR3 protein is CATSARGTGELFF.

The J gene is TRBJ1-4, the V gene TRBV7-9; TCRdb selects TRBD1, and the lack of DNA leaves this call unchecked. The CDR3 contains 14 residues. Per germline, CDR1 SEHNR and CDR2 FQNEAQ (reference sequence). CDR3 amino acids: CASSKTGGNEKLFF.

This rearrangement joins TRBV5-1 to TRBJ1-5. Germline CDR1 and CDR2: SGHRS and YFSETQ. The CDR3 extends over 15 amino acids. CDR3: CASSESPGKNQPQHF.

The CDR3 is CSAKVAVGDDQPQHF. The chain links TRBV20-1 to TRBJ1-5; the D call of TRBD1 rests on TCRdb alone, since no DNA is present to check it. Looked up from germline, CDR1 is DFQATT and CDR2 is SNEGSKA (reference sequence). CDR3 length equals 15 residues.